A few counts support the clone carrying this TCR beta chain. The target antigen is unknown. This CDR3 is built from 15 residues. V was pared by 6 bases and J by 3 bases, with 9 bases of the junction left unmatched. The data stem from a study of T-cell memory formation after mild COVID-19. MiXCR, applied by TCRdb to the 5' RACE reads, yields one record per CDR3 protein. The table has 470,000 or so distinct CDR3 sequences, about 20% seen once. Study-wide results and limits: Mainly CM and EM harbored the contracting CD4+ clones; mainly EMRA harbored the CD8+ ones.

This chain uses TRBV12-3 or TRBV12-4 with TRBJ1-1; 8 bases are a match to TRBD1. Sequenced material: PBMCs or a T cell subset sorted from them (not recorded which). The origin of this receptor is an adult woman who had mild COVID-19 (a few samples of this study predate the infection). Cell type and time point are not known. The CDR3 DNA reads TGTGCCAGCAGCATCAGGGGGCTAGGGCACACTGAAGCTTTCTTT. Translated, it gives CASSIRGLGHTEAFF.